The 23 T cell receptor beta chains below come from one sample, sequenced in a study of long-term antiretroviral therapy in people with HIV. At survey level, the immunoSEQ assay was run in its v3.0 version. Measured with immunoSEQ multiplex PCR; TCRdb has only the in-frame clones, and not every one. The table has fewer than 25,000 clones, 70% to 85% seen once. Sequencing was performed on unsorted PBMCs, taken 4.4 years after starting antiretroviral therapy. The receptor source for this set is a man aged 25-45 years with HIV.

The chain carries TRBV6-5 and TRBJ1-4; no firm D call. The CDR3 runs 15 residues. The V gene lost 2 bases and the J gene lost 8 bases, with 15 bases spanning the gap. From germline, CDR1 is MNHEY and CDR2 SVGAGI. As DNA, the CDR3 is TGTGCCAGCAGTTACCCGGGTCAGTTGGACGAAAAACTGTTTTTT. It codes for CASSYPGQLDEKLFF.

The chain links TRBV14 to TRBJ2-1, with a tentative D call TRBD1 (6 bases). This CDR3 region has 13 residues. Trimming shortened V by 4 bases and J by 4 bases, and 8 bases separated the two germline ends. The V gene's germline CDR1 is SGHDN and CDR2 FVKESK. CDR3 DNA sequence: TGTGCCAGCAGCCCGGACAGATACAATGAGCAGTTCTTC. Residues: CASSPDRYNEQFF.

The chain is built from TRBV5-4 and TRBJ2-2; D not certain. This CDR3 is built from 14 residues. Germline CDR1 is SGHNT and CDR2 is YYREEE (reference sequence). Trimming cost V 4 bases and J 3 bases, with 10 bases left between them. The CDR3 region has the DNA TGTGCCAGCAGCACGACACGTTACACCGGGGAGCTGTTTTTT. Translated, it gives CASSTTRYTGELFF.

The gene calls are TRBV25-1 and TRBJ1-4; no clear D. The CDR3 contains 13 residues. The germline CDR1 and CDR2 sequences are MGHDK and SYGVNS. Deletions cut 3 bases from V and 8 bases from J, with 10 bases between. CDR3 sequence: CASSDARREKLFF. In nucleotides, the CDR3 is TGTGCCAGCAGTGACGCCCGGAGAGAAAAACTGTTTTTT.

This clone was recorded once. J is TRBJ1-3 and V is TRBV19; D perhaps matches TRBD1 (5 bases). CDR1 is LNHDA, CDR2 SQIVND, per germline (reference sequence). V gave up 2 bases and J gave up 0 bases, with 14 bases separating them. The CDR3 length is 17 residues. In nucleotides, the CDR3 is TGTGCCAGTAGTATACGACCGACAGCGAACTCTGGAAACACCATATATTTT. Amino acid sequence: CASSIRPTANSGNTIYF.

This chain joins TRBV7-2 and TRBJ2-3, with a weak D call TRBD2 (5 bases). Germline-derived CDR1 and CDR2 are SGHTA and FQGNSA. This CDR3 has 15 residues. V was clipped by 2 bases and J by 0 bases, with 9 bases between them. DNA of the CDR3: TGTGCCAGCAGCTTAATTGAGCGGAGCACAGATACGCAGTATTTT. It translates to CASSLIERSTDTQYF. The full variable domain, rest sourced from reference TRBV7-2 and TRBJ2-3, is GAGVSQSPSNKVTEKGKDVELRCDPISGHTALYWYRQSLGQGLEFLIYFQGNSAPDKSGLPSDRFSAERTGGSVSTLTIQRTQQEDSAVYLCASSLIERSTDTQYFGPGTRLTVL.

This clone was found a few times. V is TRBV21-1 and J is TRBJ1-2; no DNA check was done on the table's D call, TRBD1. TRBV21-1 constitutes a pseudogene. The CDR3 totals 17 residues. Here the CDR3 DNA reads TGTGCCAGCAGCGAACGCCTCCTGACAGGGGGCAGGTATGGCTACACCTTC. Translated, it gives CASSERLLTGGRYGYTF.

The V and J genes are TRBV15 and TRBJ2-1, with a weak D call TRBD2 (6 bases). The germline V gene encodes CDR1 LNHNV and CDR2 YYDKDF (reference sequence). The V end lost 0 bases, the J end lost 9 bases, and 18 bases lay between the germline ends. The CDR3 has 16 amino acids. The CDR3 nucleotides are TGTGCCACCAGCAGAGATCCGGGGTTAGCGGTTACTGAGCAGTTCTTC. It yields the protein CATSRDPGLAVTEQFF.

The genes are TRBV5-4 and TRBJ2-7; TRBD2 aligns across 11 bases. V dropped 3 bases and J dropped 4; count of bases not matched to a gene: 6. The CDR3 runs 15 residues. Germline lookup yields CDR1 SGHNT and CDR2 YYREEE (reference sequence). The CDR3 loop is CASSSRLAGRYEQYF. In DNA form, the CDR3 reads TGTGCCAGCAGCTCCCGACTAGCGGGGAGGTACGAGCAGTACTTC.

This chain uses TRBV6-5 with TRBJ1-1; the match to TRBD1 covers 8 bases. Germline values: CDR1 MNHEY, CDR2 SVGAGI. V was clipped by 1 base and J by 6 bases; unmatched bases: 10. This CDR3 has 16 residues. The CDR3 region is CASSYWGDRGRAEAFF. The DNA for the CDR3 is TGTGCCAGCAGTTACTGGGGAGACAGGGGCCGAGCTGAAGCTTTCTTT.

The table lists this clone with a count of one. The chain recombines TRBV10-3 with TRBJ2-3; TRBD1 matches at 10 bases. Trimming cost V 4 bases and J 2 bases; bases outside gene matches: 15. CDR3 size: 19 residues. The germline gives CDR1 ENHRY, CDR2 SYGVKD. This chain's CDR3 is CAISGTGGSPLPDTDTQYF. The CDR3 DNA follows: TGTGCCATCAGTGGGACAGGGGGTTCGCCACTTCCGGACACAGATACGCAGTATTTT.

CDR3 protein: CASSDGRANYGYTF. In DNA, the CDR3 is TGTGCCAGCAGTGATGGCAGGGCCAACTATGGCTACACCTTC. The chain couples TRBV6-4 to TRBJ1-2; weak D call: TRBD1 (5 bases). Germline lookup yields CDR1 MRHNA and CDR2 SNTAGT. The V end lost 3 bases, the J end lost 2 bases, and 10 bases lay between the germline ends. The CDR3 runs to 14 residues.

The V and J genes are TRBV5-6 and TRBJ1-5; no clear D gene. From germline, CDR1 is SGHDT and CDR2 YYEEEE. The CDR3 is made up of 15 amino acids. With 4 bases removed from V and 1 base from J, the gap between germline ends came to 12 bases. CDR3 protein: CASSPSRGSNQPQHF. CDR3 in DNA: TGTGCCAGCAGCCCCTCCCGGGGAAGCAATCAGCCCCAGCATTTT.

This clone was seen a few times. The chain joins TRBV6-5 to TRBJ1-3; no clear D. The germline V gene encodes CDR1 MNHEY and CDR2 SVGAGI. The CDR3 covers 15 residues. The germline V and J ends were trimmed by 7 bases and 1 base, with 14 bases remaining between them. The CDR3 sequence: CASIKDGGSGNTIYF. Here the CDR3 DNA reads TGTGCCAGCATTAAGGATGGAGGGTCTGGAAACACCATATATTTT.

This clone is a singleton in its sample. This sequence joins TRBV4-1 and TRBJ1-4; D unresolved. CDR1 and CDR2 from the germline V gene are MGHRA and YSYEKL. The length of the CDR3 is 15 residues. Trimming stripped 4 bases from V and 8 bases from J, with 17 bases between. In DNA, the CDR3 is TGCGCCAGCAGCCCCACGAGGGTCGCGAACGAAAAACTGTTTTTT. Its protein product is CASSPTRVANEKLFF.

This chain joins TRBV27 and TRBJ1-1, with 7 bases fitting TRBD1. The CDR3 totals 13 residues. Germline V lookup: CDR1 MNHEY, CDR2 SMNVEV (reference sequence). V trimming: 2 bases; J trimming: 7 bases; junction bases outside the gene matches: 4. The CDR3 is CASSLRTGDEAFF. In DNA form, the CDR3 reads TGTGCCAGCAGTTTAAGAACAGGGGATGAAGCTTTCTTT.

This chain joins TRBV6-6 and TRBJ2-3, with 7 nucleotides matching TRBD1. V shed 0 bases, J shed 4 bases, and the junction held 4 bases outside the gene matches. Germline V gives CDR1 MNHNY, CDR2 SVGAGI (reference sequence). CDR3 size: 15 residues. This CDR3 is CASSYSPDRADTQYF. CDR3 nucleotide sequence: TGTGCCAGCAGTTACTCCCCCGACAGGGCAGATACGCAGTATTTT.

CDR3 nucleotide sequence: TGCGCCAGCACCGTAGACATTCTCGATGAGCAGTTCTTC. This gives the protein CASTVDILDEQFF. This chain links TRBV5-1 with TRBJ2-1, with D unclear. CDR1 is SGHRS and CDR2 is YFSETQ in the germline V gene. Trimming left V 6 bases short and J 8 bases short, with 15 bases between. This CDR3 spans 13 amino acids.

The chain joins TRBV6-5 to TRBJ1-2; TRBD1 is a possible D gene (5 bases). Germline-derived CDR1 and CDR2 are MNHEY and SVGAGI. The CDR3 loop spans 15 amino acids. Trimming pared 0 bases from V and 4 bases from J, leaving 12 bases between. CDR3 amino acids: CASSYSHQGSYGYTF. The CDR3 DNA reads as TGTGCCAGCAGTTACTCTCACCAGGGAAGCTATGGCTACACCTTC.

The chain joins TRBV7-2 to TRBJ2-1; 14 bases align to TRBD2. Trimming took 5 bases from V and 0 from J; bases not matched to a gene: 9. The CDR3 sequence is 19 residues long. Looked up from germline, CDR1 is SGHTA and CDR2 is FQGNSA. DNA for the CDR3: TGTGCCAGCAGCGCAGCCGGGACTAGCGGGGGTAGCTCCTACAATGAGCAGTTCTTC. It translates to CASSAAGTSGGSSYNEQFF.

The V call is TRBV6-5, the J call TRBJ1-2, with a weak D call TRBD1 (5 bases). The V gene's germline CDR1 is MNHEY and CDR2 SVGAGI. CDR3 length equals 13 residues. Trimming took off 6 bases at V and 4 bases at J, with 12 bases between the two ends. CDR3 nucleotide sequence: TGTGCCAGCAGACTCAACAGGCTCTATGGCTACACCTTC. Translated: CASRLNRLYGYTF.

CDR3 nucleotides: TGTGCCAGCAGCGGCCGGGCAGTCAATCAGCCCCAGCATTTT. It specifies CASSGRAVNQPQHF. V is TRBV9 and J is TRBJ1-5, with D unresolved. The V and J ends lost 3 bases and 3 bases respectively, with 10 bases between them. The CDR3 is made up of 14 amino acids. Germline values: CDR1 SGDLS, CDR2 YYNGEE.

The chain uses TRBV7-6 and TRBJ1-5; D might be TRBD1 (5 bases). The CDR3 is 13 residues long. CDR1 and CDR2 from the germline V gene are SGHVS and FNYEAQ. Between the trimmed V and J ends, which lost 6 bases and 4 bases, there was a span of 10 bases. Written as DNA, the CDR3 is TGTGCCAGCAGTAGTGGGGGAAATCAGCCCCAGCATTTT. Translating gives CASSSGGNQPQHF.